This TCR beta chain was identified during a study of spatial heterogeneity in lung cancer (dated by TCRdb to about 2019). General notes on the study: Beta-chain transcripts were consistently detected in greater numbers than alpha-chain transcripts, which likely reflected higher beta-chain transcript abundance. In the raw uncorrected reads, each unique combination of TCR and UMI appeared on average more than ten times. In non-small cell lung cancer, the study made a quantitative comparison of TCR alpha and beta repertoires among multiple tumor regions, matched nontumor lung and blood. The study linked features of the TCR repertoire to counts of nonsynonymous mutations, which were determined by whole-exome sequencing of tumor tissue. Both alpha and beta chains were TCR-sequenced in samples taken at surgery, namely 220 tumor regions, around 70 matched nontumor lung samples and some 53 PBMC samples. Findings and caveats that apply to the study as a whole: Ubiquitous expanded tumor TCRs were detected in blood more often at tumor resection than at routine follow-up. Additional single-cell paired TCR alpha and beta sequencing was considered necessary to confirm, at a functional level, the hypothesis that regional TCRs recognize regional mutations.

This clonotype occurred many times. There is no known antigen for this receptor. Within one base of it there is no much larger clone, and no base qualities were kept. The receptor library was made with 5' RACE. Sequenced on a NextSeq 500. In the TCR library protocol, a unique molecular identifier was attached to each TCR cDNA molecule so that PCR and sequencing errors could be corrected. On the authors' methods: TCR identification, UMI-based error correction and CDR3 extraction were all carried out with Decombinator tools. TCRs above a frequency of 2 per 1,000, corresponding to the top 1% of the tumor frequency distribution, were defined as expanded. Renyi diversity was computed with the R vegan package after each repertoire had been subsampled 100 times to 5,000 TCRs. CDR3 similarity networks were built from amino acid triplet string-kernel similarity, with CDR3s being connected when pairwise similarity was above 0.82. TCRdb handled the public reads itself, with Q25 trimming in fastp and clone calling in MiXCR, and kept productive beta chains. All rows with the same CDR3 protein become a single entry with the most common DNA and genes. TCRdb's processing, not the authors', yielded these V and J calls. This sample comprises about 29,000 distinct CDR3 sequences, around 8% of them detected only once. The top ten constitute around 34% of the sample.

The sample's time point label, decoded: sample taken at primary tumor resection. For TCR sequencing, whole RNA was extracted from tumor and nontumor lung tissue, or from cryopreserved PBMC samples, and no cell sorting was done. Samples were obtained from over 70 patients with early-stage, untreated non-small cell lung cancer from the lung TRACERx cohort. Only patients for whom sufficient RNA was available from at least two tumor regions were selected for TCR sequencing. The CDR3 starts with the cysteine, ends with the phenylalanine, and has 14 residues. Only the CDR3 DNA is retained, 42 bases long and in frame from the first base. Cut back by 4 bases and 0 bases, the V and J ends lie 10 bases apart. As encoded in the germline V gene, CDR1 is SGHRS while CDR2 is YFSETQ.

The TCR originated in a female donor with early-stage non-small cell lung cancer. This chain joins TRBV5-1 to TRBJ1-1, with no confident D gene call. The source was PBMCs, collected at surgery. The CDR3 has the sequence CASSRGDMNTEAFF. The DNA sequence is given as TGCGCCAGCAGCCGAGGAGATATGAACACTGAAGCTTTCTTT.